This T cell receptor (beta chain) was observed in a study of T-cell reconstitution after alpha-beta-depleted transplantation in children (TCRdb year 2016). Some background on the complete study: T-cell immune reconstitution after TCRalphabeta/CD19-depleted allogeneic hematopoietic cell transplantation in children was quantitatively tracked in the study by means of TCR repertoire profiling.

This clonotype was counted a few times. What this receptor recognizes is not known. Per-base qualities were not stored, and no clone one base away is much larger. Library preparation used PCR. TCRdb lists the instrument as Illumina HiSeq 2500. Molecular barcoding was employed in the preparation of TCR libraries, with unique molecular identifiers being used to normalize TCRbeta repertoire quantification. Starting from the raw public reads, TCRdb applied fastp trimming at Q25, assembled clones with MiXCR and retained in-frame beta chains. All rows with the same CDR3 protein become a single entry with the most common DNA and genes. The sample table holds hundreds of thousands of distinct CDR3 sequences, of which roughly a tenth were seen once. Jointly, the top ten make up 28% of the sample. Results and caveats for the whole study, not just this receptor: Over subsequent months, a decline in hyperexpanded clone frequencies was noted, and after one year, T-cell counts and TCRbeta diversity were mostly ascribed to newly produced T cells. In some patients, the high TCRbeta diversity seen at day 60 was put down to recipient T cells and intrathymic progenitors that had survived conditioning. About two months after transplant, the apparently early recovery of alphabetaT-cell counts reportedly depended on just several hundred clones that had expanded rapidly and came from non-depleted graft cells.

This sample's treatment or condition label indicates: allogeneic hematopoietic cell transplantation with graft depleted of TCRalphabeta T cells and CD19 B cells. The transplant recipients were children given TCRalphabeta/CD19-depleted allogeneic hematopoietic cell grafts. The sequenced sample was PBMCs, obtained before TCRalphabeta/CD19-depleted stem cell transplant. The sequence was collected from a child younger than two with acute myeloid leukemia, due to receive a stem cell transplant.

CDR3 sequence: CASSYSTGGSSYEQYF. In nucleotides, the sequence is TGTGCCAGCAGTTACTCGACAGGGGGCAGCTCCTACGAGCAGTACTTC. The chain couples TRBV6-5 to TRBJ2-7, with TRBD1 identical over 10 junction bases. From its cysteine to its phenylalanine, the CDR3 spans 16 amino acids. Just the 48-base CDR3 DNA is kept, in frame starting at base 1. CDR1 and CDR2 are drawn from the germline V gene: MNHEY, SVGAGI. Here V drops 0 bases and J drops 0 bases, and the junction holds 2 bases not matched to any gene.